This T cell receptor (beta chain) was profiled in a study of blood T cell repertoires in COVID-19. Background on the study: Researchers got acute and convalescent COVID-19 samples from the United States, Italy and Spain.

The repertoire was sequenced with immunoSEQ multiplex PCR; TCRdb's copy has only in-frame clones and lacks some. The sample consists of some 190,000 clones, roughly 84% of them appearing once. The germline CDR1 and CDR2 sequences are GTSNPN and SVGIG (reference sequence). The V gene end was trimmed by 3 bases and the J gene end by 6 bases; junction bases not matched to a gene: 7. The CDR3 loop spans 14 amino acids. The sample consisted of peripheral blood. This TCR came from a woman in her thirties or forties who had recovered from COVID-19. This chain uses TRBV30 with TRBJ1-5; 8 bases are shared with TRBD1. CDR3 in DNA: TGTGCCTGGAGGGCCCGGACAGGGTTTCAGCCCCAGCATTTT. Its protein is CAWRARTGFQPQHF.